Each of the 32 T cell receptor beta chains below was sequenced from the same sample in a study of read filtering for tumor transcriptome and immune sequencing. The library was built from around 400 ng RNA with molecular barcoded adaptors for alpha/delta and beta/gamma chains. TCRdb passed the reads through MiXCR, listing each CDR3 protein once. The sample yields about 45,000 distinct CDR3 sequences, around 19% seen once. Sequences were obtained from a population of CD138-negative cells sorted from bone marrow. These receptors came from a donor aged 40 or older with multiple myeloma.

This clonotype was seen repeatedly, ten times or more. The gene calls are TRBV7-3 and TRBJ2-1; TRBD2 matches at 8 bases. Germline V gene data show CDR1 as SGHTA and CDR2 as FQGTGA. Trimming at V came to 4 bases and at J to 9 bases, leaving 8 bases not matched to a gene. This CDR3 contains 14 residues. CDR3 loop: CASSSTGLAGEQFF. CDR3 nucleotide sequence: TGTGCCAGCAGCTCCACCGGACTAGCCGGTGAGCAGTTCTTC.

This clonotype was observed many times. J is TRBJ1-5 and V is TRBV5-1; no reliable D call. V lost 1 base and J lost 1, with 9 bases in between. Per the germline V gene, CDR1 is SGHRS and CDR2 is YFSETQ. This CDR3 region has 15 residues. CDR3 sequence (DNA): TGCGCCAGCAGCTTGTCCGGCGGCAGCAATCAGCCCCAGCATTTT. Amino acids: CASSLSGGSNQPQHF.

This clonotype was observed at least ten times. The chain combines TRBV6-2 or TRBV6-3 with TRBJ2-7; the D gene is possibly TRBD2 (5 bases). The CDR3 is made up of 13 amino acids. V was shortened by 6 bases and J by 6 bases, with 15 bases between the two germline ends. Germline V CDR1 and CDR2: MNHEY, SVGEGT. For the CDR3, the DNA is TGTGCCAGCAGCCCGTCCGGGAATCGCGAGCAGTACTTC. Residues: CASSPSGNREQYF.

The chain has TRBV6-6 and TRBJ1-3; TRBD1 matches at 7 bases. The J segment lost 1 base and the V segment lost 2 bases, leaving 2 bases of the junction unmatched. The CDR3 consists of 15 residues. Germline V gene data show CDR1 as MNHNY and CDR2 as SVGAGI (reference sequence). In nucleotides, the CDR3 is TGTGCCAGCAGTTACAGGGGGCAATCTGGAAACACCATATATTTT. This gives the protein CASSYRGQSGNTIYF.

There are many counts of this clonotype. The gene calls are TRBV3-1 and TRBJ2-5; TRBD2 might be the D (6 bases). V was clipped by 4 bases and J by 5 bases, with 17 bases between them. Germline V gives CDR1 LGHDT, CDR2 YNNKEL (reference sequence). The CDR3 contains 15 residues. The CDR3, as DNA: TGTGCCAGCAGCCCCCGACTAGTGAGAGGCGAGACCCAGTACTTC. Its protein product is CASSPRLVRGETQYF.

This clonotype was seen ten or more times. The DNA of the CDR3 is TGTGCCAGTAGGAGGGACAGGGGGCCTGGAAACACCATATATTTT. Protein: CASRRDRGPGNTIYF. The chain couples TRBV19 to TRBJ1-3, with 12 bases fitting TRBD1. CDR3 length equals 15 residues. Germline V gene sequence: CDR1 LNHDA, CDR2 SQIVND (reference sequence). Trimming took 6 bases from V and 2 from J; bases not matched to a gene: 2.

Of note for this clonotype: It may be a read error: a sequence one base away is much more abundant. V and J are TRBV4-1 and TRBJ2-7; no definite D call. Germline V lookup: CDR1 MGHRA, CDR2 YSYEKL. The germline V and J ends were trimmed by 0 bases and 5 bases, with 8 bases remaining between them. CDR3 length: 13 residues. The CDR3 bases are TGCGCCAGCAGCCAAGACAGGCCCCACGAGCAGTACTTC. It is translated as CASSQDRPHEQYF.

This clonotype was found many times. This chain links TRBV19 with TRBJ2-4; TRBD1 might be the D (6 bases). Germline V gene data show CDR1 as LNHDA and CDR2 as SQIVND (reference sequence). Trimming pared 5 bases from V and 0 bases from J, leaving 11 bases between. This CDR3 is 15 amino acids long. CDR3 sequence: CASSGTGIAKNIQYF. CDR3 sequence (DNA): TGTGCCAGTAGTGGCACAGGGATAGCCAAAAACATTCAGTACTTC.

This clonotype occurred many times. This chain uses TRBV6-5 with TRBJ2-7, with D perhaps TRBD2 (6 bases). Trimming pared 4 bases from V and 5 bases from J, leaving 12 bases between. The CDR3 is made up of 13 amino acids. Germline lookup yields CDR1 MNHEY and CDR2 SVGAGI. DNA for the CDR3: TGTGCCAGCAGTTGGAGGGCCCAGGACGAGCAGTACTTC. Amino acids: CASSWRAQDEQYF.

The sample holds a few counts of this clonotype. The CDR3 reads CASSPSGTSTDTQYF. The CDR3 nucleotides read TGTGCCAGCAGCCCCAGCGGCACTAGCACAGATACGCAGTATTTT. J is TRBJ2-3 and V is TRBV3-1; possibly TRBD2 for D (5 bases). Germline CDR1 reads LGHDT; CDR2 reads YNNKEL (reference sequence). Trimming shortened V by 4 bases and J by 0 bases, and 11 bases separated the two germline ends. The CDR3 totals 15 residues.

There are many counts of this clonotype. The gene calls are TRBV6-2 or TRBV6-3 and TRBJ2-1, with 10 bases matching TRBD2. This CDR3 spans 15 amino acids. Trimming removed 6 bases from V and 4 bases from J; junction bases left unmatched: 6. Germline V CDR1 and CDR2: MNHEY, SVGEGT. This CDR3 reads CASRWWTSGYNEQFF. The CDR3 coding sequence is TGTGCCAGCAGATGGTGGACTAGCGGATACAATGAGCAGTTCTTC.

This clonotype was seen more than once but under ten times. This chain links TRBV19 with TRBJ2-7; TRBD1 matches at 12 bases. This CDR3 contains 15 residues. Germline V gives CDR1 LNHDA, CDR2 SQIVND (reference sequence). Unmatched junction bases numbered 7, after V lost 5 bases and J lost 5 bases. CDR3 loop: CASSPRDRGLDEQYF. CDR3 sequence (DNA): TGTGCCAGTAGTCCGCGGGACAGGGGGCTAGACGAGCAGTACTTC.

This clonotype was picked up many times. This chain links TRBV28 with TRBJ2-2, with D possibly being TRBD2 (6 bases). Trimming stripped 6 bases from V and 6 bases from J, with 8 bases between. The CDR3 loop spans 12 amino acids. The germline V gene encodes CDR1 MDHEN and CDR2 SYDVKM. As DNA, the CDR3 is TGTGCCAGCAGCCGCGGGGCCGGGGAGCTGTTTTTT. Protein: CASSRGAGELFF. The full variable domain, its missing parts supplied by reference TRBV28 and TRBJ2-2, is DVKVTQSSRYLVKRTGEKVFLECVQDMDHENMFWYRQDPGLGLRLIYFSYDVKMKEKGDIPEGYSVSREKKERFSLILESASTNQTSMYLCASSRGAGELFFGEGSRLTVL.

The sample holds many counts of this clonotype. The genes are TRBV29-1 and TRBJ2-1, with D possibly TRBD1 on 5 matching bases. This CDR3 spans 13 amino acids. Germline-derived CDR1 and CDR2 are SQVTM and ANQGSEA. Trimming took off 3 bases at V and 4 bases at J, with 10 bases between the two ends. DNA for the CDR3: TGCAGCGTTGACGACAGATTTTACAATGAGCAGTTCTTC. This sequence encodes CSVDDRFYNEQFF.

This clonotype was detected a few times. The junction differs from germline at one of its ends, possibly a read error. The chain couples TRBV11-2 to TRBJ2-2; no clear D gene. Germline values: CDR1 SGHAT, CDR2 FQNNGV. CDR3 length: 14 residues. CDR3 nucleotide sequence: TGTGCCAGCATCAAAGAAAGAGGCGCCGGAGAGCTGTTTTTT. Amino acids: CASIKERGAGELFF.

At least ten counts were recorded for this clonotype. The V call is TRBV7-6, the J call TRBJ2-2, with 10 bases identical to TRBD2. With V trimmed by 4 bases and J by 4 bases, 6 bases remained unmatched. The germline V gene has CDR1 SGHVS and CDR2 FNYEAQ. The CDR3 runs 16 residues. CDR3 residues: CASSYLAGEITGELFF. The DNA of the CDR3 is TGTGCCAGCAGCTACCTAGCGGGAGAAATCACCGGGGAGCTGTTTTTT.

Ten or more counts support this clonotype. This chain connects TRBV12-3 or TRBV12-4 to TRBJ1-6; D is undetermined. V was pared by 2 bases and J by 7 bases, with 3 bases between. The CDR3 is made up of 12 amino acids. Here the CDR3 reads CASSLSNSPLHF. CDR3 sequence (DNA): TGTGCCAGCAGTTTATCAAATTCACCCCTCCACTTT.

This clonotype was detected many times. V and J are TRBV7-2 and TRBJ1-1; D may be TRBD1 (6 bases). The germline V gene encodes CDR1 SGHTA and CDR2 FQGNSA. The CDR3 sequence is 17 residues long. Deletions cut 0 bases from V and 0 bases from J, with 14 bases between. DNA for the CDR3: TGTGCCAGCAGCTTAGCGGGGGCAGGGGCTATGAACACTGAAGCTTTCTTT. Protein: CASSLAGAGAMNTEAFF.

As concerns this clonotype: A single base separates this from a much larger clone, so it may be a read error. The CDR3 DNA reads as TGCAGTGCTAGCCCCGGGGCAAGGGGGTCCTGCGAGCAGTACTTC. It encodes CSASPGARGSCEQYF. The V gene is TRBV20-1, the J gene TRBJ2-7; possibly TRBD1 for D (6 bases). The germline V gene has CDR1 DFQATT and CDR2 SNEGSKA (reference sequence). The CDR3 covers 15 residues.

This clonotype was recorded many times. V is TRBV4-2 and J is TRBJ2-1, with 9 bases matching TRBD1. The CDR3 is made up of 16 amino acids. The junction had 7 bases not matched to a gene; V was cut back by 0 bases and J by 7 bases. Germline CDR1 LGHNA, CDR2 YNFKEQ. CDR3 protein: CASSQDPGQGNNEQFF. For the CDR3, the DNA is TGTGCCAGCAGCCAAGATCCGGGACAGGGTAATAATGAGCAGTTCTTC.

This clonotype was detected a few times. CDR3 region: CASSDPGGAGDNQPQHF. The DNA of the CDR3 is TGTGCCAGCAGCGATCCCGGGGGGGCAGGGGATAATCAGCCCCAGCATTTT. The chain couples TRBV6-1 to TRBJ1-5; weak D call: TRBD1 (6 bases). The CDR3 spans 17 residues. Germline-derived CDR1 and CDR2 are MNHNS and SASEGT. Trimming took 6 bases from V and 4 from J, leaving 22 bases between them.

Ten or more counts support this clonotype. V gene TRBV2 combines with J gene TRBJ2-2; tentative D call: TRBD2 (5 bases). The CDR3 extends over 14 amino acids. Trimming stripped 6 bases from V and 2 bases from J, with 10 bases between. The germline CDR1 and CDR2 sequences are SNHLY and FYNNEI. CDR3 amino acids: CASRRAGNTGELFF. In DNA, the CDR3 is TGTGCCAGCAGGAGGGCTGGCAACACCGGGGAGCTGTTTTTT.

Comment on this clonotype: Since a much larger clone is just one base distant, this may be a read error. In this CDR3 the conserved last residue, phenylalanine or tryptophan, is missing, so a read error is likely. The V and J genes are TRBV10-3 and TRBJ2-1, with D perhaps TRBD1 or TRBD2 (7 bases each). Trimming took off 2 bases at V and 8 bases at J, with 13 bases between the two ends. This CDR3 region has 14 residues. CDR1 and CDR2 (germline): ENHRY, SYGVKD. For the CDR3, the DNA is TGTGCCATCAGTGAGGGCAGGGGGAGGGATGAGCAGTTCCTC. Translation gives CAISEGRGRDEQFL.

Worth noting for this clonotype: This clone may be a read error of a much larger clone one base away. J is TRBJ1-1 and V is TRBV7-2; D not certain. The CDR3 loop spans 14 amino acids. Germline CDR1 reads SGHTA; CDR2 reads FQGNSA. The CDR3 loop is CASSLAEGIGEALF. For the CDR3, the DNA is TGTGCCAGCAGCTTAGCGGAGGGCATCGGTGAAGCTCTCTTT.

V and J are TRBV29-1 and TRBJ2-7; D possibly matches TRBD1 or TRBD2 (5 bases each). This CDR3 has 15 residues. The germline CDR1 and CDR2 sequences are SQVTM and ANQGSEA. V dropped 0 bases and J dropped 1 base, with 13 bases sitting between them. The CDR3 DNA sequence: TGCAGCGTTGAAGATGGGGCCCCGGGATCCTACGAGCAGTACTTC. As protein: CSVEDGAPGSYEQYF.

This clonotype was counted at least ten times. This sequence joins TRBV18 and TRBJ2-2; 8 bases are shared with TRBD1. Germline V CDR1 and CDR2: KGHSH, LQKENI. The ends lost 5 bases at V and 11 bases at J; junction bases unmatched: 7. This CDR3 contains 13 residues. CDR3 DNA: TGTGCCAGCTCAACGACAGGGGTCGGAGAGCTGTTTTTT. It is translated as CASSTTGVGELFF.

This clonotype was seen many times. CDR3 region: CASRYRTSGRTEAETQYF. The DNA for the CDR3 is TGTGCCAGCAGATATCGGACTAGCGGGAGGACTGAAGCGGAGACCCAGTACTTC. The chain has TRBV12-3 or TRBV12-4 and TRBJ2-5; 14 bases fit TRBD2. This CDR3 contains 18 residues. The V and J ends lost 6 bases and 5 bases, in that order; junction bases with no gene match: 14.

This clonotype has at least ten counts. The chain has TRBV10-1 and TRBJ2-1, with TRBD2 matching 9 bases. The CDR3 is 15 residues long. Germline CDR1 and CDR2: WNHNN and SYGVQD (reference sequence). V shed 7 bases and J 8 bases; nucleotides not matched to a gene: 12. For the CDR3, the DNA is TGCGCCAGCACCGCCCGGGGACTAGCCGTCTATGAGCAGTTCTTC. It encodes CASTARGLAVYEQFF.

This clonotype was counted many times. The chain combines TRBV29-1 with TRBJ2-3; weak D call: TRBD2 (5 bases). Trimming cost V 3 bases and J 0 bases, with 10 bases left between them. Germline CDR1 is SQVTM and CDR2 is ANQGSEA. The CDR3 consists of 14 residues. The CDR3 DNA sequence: TGCAGCGTTGATCGGGGAATTAGCACAGATACGCAGTATTTT. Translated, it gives CSVDRGISTDTQYF.

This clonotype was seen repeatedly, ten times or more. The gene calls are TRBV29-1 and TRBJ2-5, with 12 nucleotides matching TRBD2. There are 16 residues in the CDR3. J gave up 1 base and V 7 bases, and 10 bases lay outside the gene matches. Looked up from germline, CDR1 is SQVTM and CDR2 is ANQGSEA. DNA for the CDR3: TGCAGCGCCCGCCGGCTAGCGGGAGGGCCCCAAGAGACCCAGTACTTC. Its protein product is CSARRLAGGPQETQYF.

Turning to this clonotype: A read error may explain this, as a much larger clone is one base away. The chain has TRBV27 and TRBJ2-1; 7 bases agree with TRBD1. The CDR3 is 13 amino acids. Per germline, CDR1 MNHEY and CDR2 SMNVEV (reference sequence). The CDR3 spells CPSSMGTDNEQFF. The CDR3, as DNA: TGTCCCAGCAGTATGGGGACAGACAATGAGCAGTTCTTC.

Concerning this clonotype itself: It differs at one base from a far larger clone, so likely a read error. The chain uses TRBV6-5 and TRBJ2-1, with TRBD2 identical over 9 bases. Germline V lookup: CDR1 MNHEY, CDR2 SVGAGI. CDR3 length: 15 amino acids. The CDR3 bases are TGTGCCAGCAGTAAATCGATAGCGGGAGAGAATGAGCAGCTCTTC. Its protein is CASSKSIAGENEQLF.